This TCR beta chain was retrieved from a study of T cells in narcolepsy. Study-level background: Healthy controls were enrolled alongside patients with narcolepsy type 1 or type 2.

Data came from immunoSEQ multiplex PCR; TCRdb stores just in-frame clones and leaves some out. The sample consists of under 35,000 clones, 90% of them appearing once. Overall study results and limits: HCRT-specific and TRIB2-specific autoreactive clonotypes appeared among same-patient CSF and blood CD4+ clonotypes. Blood of same and different patients, but not healthy controls, reportedly held recurring autoreactive clonotypes.

The CDR3 extends over 17 amino acids. Looked up from germline, CDR1 is ENHRY and CDR2 is SYGVKD. With 0 bases clipped from V and 0 bases from J, the junction kept 2 bases outside the gene matches. On this clone: Its target is not known.

The chain has TRBV10-3 and TRBJ2-2; 9 nucleotides match TRBD2. The clonotype comes from a human donor with narcolepsy. The sequenced sample consisted of CD45RA- memory CD4+ T cells from PBMCs. Here the CDR3 reads CAISESSGGTNTGELFF. For the CDR3, the DNA is TGTGCCATCAGTGAGTCTAGCGGGGGCACGAACACCGGGGAGCTGTTTTTT.